The clone carrying this TCR beta chain was found a few times. What it binds is not known. The time point: persistent/refractory GD, antithyroid drugs over 5 years with positive TRAb. PBMC-derived RNA was used for the TCR library. Diagnoses of Graves' disease were made by American Thyroid Association guidelines. CDR3 length equals 15 residues. V lost 3 bases and J lost 6; bases outside the gene matches: 8. Per the germline V gene, CDR1 is DFQATT and CDR2 is SNEGSKA (reference sequence). Arm-PCR with iRepertoire HTBI primers amplified the CDR3 regions for these TCR beta libraries. TCRdb re-derived calls from the multiplex PCR reads in MiXCR, one entry per CDR3 protein. The data hold about 430,000 distinct CDR3 sequences, with over 20% observed a single time. This entry is derived from a study of regulatory T cells in long-lasting Graves disease. Study-level findings and limits: Authors noted too few samples as a limitation. Patients with persistent disease showed a bias toward TRBV28, TRBJ1-2 and TRBJ2-5. Persistent-disease Graves' patients showed less TCR diversity than new cases.

V usage is TRBV20-1 and J usage is TRBJ1-6, with 7 bases aligning to TRBD1. This specimen was peripheral blood mononuclear cells (PBMCs), taken when the disease was refractory, from a patient treated with antithyroid drugs. The receptor was derived from a female donor with Graves disease. This chain's CDR3 is CSARIRGFGNSPLHF. For the CDR3, the DNA is TGCAGTGCTAGGATCAGGGGGTTCGGTAATTCACCCCTCCACTTT.